Listed below are T cell receptor beta chains from one sample, sequenced in a study of shared clonotypes between healthy human individuals. TCRdb's copy holds only in-frame clones and misses some; the assay was immunoSEQ multiplex PCR. The table shows 800,000 to 950,000 clones, with roughly 96% occurring only once. Sequencing used naive CD8+ T cells sorted from blood. The origin of the receptors is a man in his thirties or forties in good health. CDR3s include the opening cysteine and the closing phenylalanine or tryptophan. A D gene is named only where the DNA matches it firmly. Size is stated for part of the rows, as once, few or many counts, or as a class when the clone is expanded.

v_gene,d_gene,j_gene,abundance,CDR3nt,CDR3aa
TRBV6-4,.,TRBJ2-3,.,TGTGCCAGCAGTAAAATCCCTACGGATACGCAGTATTTT,CASSKIPTDTQYF
TRBV29-1,.,TRBJ1-4,.,TGCAGCGTTGAAGATCTACGCCTTAATGAAAAACTGTTTTTT,CSVEDLRLNEKLFF
TRBV5-8,.,TRBJ2-2,once,TGTGCCAGCAGCTTGGAGGGCACCGGGGAGCTGTTTTTT,CASSLEGTGELFF
TRBV2,.,TRBJ2-7,once,TGTGCCATAGAACTAGCCCGCGAGCAGTACTTC,CAIELAREQYF
TRBV6-1,TRBD1,TRBJ2-1,.,TGTGCCAGCAGTGAAAGAGGGGGACAGACCTACAATGAGCAGTTCTTC,CASSERGGQTYNEQFF
TRBV2,.,TRBJ2-5,.,TGTGCCAGCAGTGCAGGCTCCCCGGAGACCCAGTACTTC,CASSAGSPETQYF
TRBV2,TRBD1,TRBJ1-5,.,TGTGCCAGCAGTGGCAGGGACAGGGGGCTCTATAGCAATCAGCCCCAGCATTTT,CASSGRDRGLYSNQPQHF
TRBV7-9,.,TRBJ2-2,.,TGTGCCAGCAGCCCTTTACTAGGGACGAACACCGGGGAGCTGTTTTTT,CASSPLLGTNTGELFF
TRBV7-9,TRBD1,TRBJ2-7,once,TGTGCCAGCAGCTTAAGTGCTGCCGGGACAGGGGGATACGAGCAGTACTTC,CASSLSAAGTGGYEQYF
TRBV7-8,.,TRBJ2-1,.,TGTGCCAGCAGCTTAACCACCAGGGCTGGGGATGAGCAGTTCTTC,CASSLTTRAGDEQFF
TRBV19,TRBD2,TRBJ2-2,.,TGTGCCAGTAGTATATATTCTAGCGGGACCGGGGAGCTGTTTTTT,CASSIYSSGTGELFF
TRBV10-3,TRBD1,TRBJ2-7,.,TGTGCCATCAGGGAGGGACAGGGGGCTATGGAGCAGTACTTC,CAIREGQGAMEQYF
TRBV7-9,.,TRBJ2-1,.,TGTGCCAGCAGCCAACGAAACAATGAGCAGTTCTTC,CASSQRNNEQFF
TRBV7-2,.,TRBJ2-5,.,TGTGCCAGCAGCTTAGGGGGCTGGGGAGAGACCCAGTACTTC,CASSLGGWGETQYF
TRBV11-1,.,TRBJ2-5,.,TGTGCCAGCAGCTTCAGAGGGGCGGGCGTGGAGACCCAGTACTTC,CASSFRGAGVETQYF
TRBV9,.,TRBJ2-3,few,TGTGCCAGCAGCGTTTTAGCGAAAAACACAGATACGCAGTATTTT,CASSVLAKNTDTQYF
TRBV27,TRBD2,TRBJ2-1,.,TGTGCCAGCAGTTTGCGGGAGGAGTACAATGAGCAGTTCTTC,CASSLREEYNEQFF
TRBV28,.,TRBJ1-4,.,TGTGCCAGCAGTTTCGGGAGGGGCGCGGATGAAAAACTGTTTTTT,CASSFGRGADEKLFF
TRBV30,.,TRBJ1-5,.,TGTGCCTGGGGTGTCGGTTCTGGGCAGCCCCAGCATTTT,CAWGVGSGQPQHF
TRBV29-1,TRBD2,TRBJ2-1,.,TGCAGCGGAAGGACTAGCGATTACAATGAGCAGTTCTTC,CSGRTSDYNEQFF
TRBV27,.,TRBJ2-3,.,TGTGCCAGCAGTTCACTAGTAAACGGCGCAGATACGCAGTATTTT,CASSSLVNGADTQYF
TRBV29-1,TRBD2,TRBJ2-1,.,TGCAGCGTTGAAGCCCGACTAGCTCGATACAATGAGCAGTTCTTC,CSVEARLARYNEQFF
TRBV18,.,TRBJ1-2,.,TGTGCCAGCTCACAGGGCGACAACTATGGCTACACCTTC,CASSQGDNYGYTF
TRBV27,.,TRBJ1-5,once,TGTGCCAGCAGCCCGACCAATCAGCCCCAGCATTTT,CASSPTNQPQHF
TRBV28,.,TRBJ2-7,.,TGTGCCAGCAGTTTAACGGGACACCGATACGAGCAGTACTTC,CASSLTGHRYEQYF
TRBV4-1,.,TRBJ2-7,once,TGCGCCAGCAGCCAAGATTCCACAGAATACTACGAGCAGTACTTC,CASSQDSTEYYEQYF
TRBV7-2,.,TRBJ1-5,.,TGTGCCAGCAGCTTATTGCTGGGCAATCAGCCCCAGCATTTT,CASSLLLGNQPQHF
TRBV15,TRBD2,TRBJ2-7,.,TGTGCCACCAGCCCTAAGGCTAGCGGGAGGATCGACGAGCAGTACTTC,CATSPKASGRIDEQYF
TRBV2,TRBD1,TRBJ2-7,.,TGTGCCAGCAGCGAGGGACAGGTAGTCTCCGAGCAGTACTTC,CASSEGQVVSEQYF
TRBV9,.,TRBJ2-2,.,TGTGCCAGCAGCGCACAGGGATTGGGAATAACCGGGGAGCTGTTTTTT,CASSAQGLGITGELFF
TRBV28,.,TRBJ2-5,once,TGTGCCAGCAGTTTAGAAGACGGTAACCAAGAGACCCAGTACTTC,CASSLEDGNQETQYF
TRBV9,TRBD1,TRBJ2-5,.,TGTGCCAGCAGCGTAGAAGGACAGGGGGTCGAGACCCAGTACTTC,CASSVEGQGVETQYF
TRBV6-5,.,TRBJ2-7,once,TGTGCCAGCAGTTACTCGTGGGCAGGGGTGAATTACGAGCAGTACTTC,CASSYSWAGVNYEQYF
TRBV7-8,TRBD2,TRBJ2-1,once,TGTGCCAGCAGCCCATGGGGACTAGCGGTCAGCTCCTACAATGAGCAGTTCTTC,CASSPWGLAVSSYNEQFF
TRBV29-1,TRBD1,TRBJ1-2,.,TGCAGCGTTGAAGACCCGGACAGGGCAGGAGGCTACACCTTC,CSVEDPDRAGGYTF
TRBV11-2,.,TRBJ2-2,.,TGTGCCAGCACTGGTGGGCTCGCGAACACCGGGGAGCTGTTTTTT,CASTGGLANTGELFF
TRBV25-1,.,TRBJ1-4,.,TGTGCCAGCAGTGGGGGGGGCGAAAAACTGTTTTTT,CASSGGGEKLFF
TRBV10-1,.,TRBJ2-7,.,TGCGCCAGCAGTGAGTCTACCGGGCCCTCCTACGAGCAGTACTTC,CASSESTGPSYEQYF
TRBV7-9,.,TRBJ1-2,.,TGTGCCAGCAGCTTAGCGCGTGTATCACAGAACTATGGCTACACCTTC,CASSLARVSQNYGYTF
TRBV7-6,TRBD2,TRBJ2-7,.,TGTGCCAGCAGCGAGAAACTAGCGGAATACGAGCAGTACTTC,CASSEKLAEYEQYF
TRBV27,.,TRBJ2-1,.,TGTGCCAGCAGTTACCTGGGACTCCCGAGCTCCTACAATGAGCAGTTCTTC,CASSYLGLPSSYNEQFF
TRBV15,.,TRBJ2-7,.,TGTGCCACCAGCAACGAGGGCTACGAGCAGTACTTC,CATSNEGYEQYF